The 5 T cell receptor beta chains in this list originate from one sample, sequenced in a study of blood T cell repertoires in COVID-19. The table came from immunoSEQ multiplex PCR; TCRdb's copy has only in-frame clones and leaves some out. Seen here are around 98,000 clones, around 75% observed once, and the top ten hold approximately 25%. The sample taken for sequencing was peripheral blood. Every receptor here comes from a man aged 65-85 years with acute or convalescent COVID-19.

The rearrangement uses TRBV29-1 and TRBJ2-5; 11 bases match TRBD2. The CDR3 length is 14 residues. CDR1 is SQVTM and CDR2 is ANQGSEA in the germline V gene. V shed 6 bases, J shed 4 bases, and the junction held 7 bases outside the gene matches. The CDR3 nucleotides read TGCAGCGTATACGGACTAGCGGGTTCAGAGACCCAGTACTTC. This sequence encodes CSVYGLAGSETQYF.

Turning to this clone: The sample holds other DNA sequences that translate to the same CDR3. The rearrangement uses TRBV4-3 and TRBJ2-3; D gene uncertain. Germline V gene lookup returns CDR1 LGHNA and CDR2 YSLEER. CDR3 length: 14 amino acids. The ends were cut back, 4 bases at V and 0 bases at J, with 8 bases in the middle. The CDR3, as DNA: TGCGCCAGCAGCCCCCAGCGTAGCACAGATACGCAGTATTTT. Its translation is CASSPQRSTDTQYF.

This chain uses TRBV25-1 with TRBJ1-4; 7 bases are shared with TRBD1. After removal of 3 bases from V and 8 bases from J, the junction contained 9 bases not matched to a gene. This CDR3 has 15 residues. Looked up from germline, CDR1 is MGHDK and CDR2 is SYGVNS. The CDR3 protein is CASSDTTGAREKLFF. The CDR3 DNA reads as TGTGCCAGCAGTGACACAACAGGGGCCCGGGAAAAACTGTTTTTT.

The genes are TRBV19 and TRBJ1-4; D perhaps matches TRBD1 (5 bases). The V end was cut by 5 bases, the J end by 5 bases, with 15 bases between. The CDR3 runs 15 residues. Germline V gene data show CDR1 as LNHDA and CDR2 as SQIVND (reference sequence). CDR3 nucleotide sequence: TGTGCCAGTAGTCAGGCAGGGACTTTGAATGAAAAACTGTTTTTT. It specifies CASSQAGTLNEKLFF.

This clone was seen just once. CDR3 protein: CASSQGGGGDEKLFF. CDR3 sequence (DNA): TGTGCCAGCAGCCAAGGGGGGGGCGGCGATGAAAAACTGTTTTTT. This chain links TRBV4-2 with TRBJ1-4; tentatively, D is TRBD1 (6 bases). Trimming pared 1 base from V and 6 bases from J, leaving 12 bases between. Germline CDR1 reads LGHNA; CDR2 reads YNFKEQ. CDR3 length: 15 amino acids.